The 10 T cell receptor beta chains below were found in one sample sequenced in a study of radiotherapy plus CTLA-4 blockade in lung cancer. This table comes from immunoSEQ multiplex PCR, and its TCRdb copy is limited to in-frame clones, with some not included. This table holds about 43,000 clones, 60% to 70% found once. The sample consisted of peripheral blood, taken from a patient treated with radiotherapy plus ipilimumab. The receptor source for this set is a human donor with non-small cell lung cancer who had a partial response to radiotherapy plus ipilimumab.

The chain combines TRBV5-1 with TRBJ1-1; 11 bases align to TRBD1. CDR1 SGHRS and CDR2 YFSETQ come from the germline V gene. V was pared by 4 bases and J by 5 bases, with 7 bases of the junction left unmatched. This CDR3 contains 15 residues. CDR3 sequence reads: CASSPGDRGGTEAFF. The DNA for the CDR3 is TGCGCCAGCAGCCCTGGGGACAGGGGGGGAACTGAAGCTTTCTTT. Full variable domain (remainder filled in from reference TRBV5-1 and TRBJ1-1): KAGVTQTPRYLIKTRGQQVTLSCSPISGHRSVSWYQQTPGQGLQFLFEYFSETQRNKGNFPGRFSGRQFSNSRSEMNVSTLELGDSALYLCASSPGDRGGTEAFFGQGTRLTVV.

The gene calls are TRBV6-5 and TRBJ1-6; unclear D gene. The germline V and J ends were trimmed by 7 bases and 10 bases, with 17 bases remaining between them. Germline loops: CDR1 MNHEY, CDR2 SVGAGI. This CDR3 spans 14 amino acids. In DNA form, the CDR3 reads TGTGCCAGCACTCTGGGTCCGATGGGCTCACCCCTCCACTTT. Protein sequence: CASTLGPMGSPLHF.

The V and J genes are TRBV7-3 and TRBJ2-7; 12 bases match TRBD2. Germline CDR1 and CDR2: SGHTA and FQGTGA. The ends lost 5 bases at V and 4 bases at J; junction bases unmatched: 0. The CDR3 length is 13 residues. The DNA for the CDR3 is TGTGCCAGCAGCCTAGCGGGAGGGTACGAGCAGTACTTC. As protein: CASSLAGGYEQYF.

V usage is TRBV7-2 and J usage is TRBJ1-2, with D tentatively TRBD1 (6 bases). The V end lost 5 bases, the J end lost 4 bases, and 17 bases lay between the germline ends. Germline CDR1 SGHTA, CDR2 FQGNSA. The CDR3 contains 15 residues. The CDR3 region has the DNA TGTGCCAGCAGCCCCCCCGGCAGGGGTGGCTATGGCTACACCTTC. It translates to CASSPPGRGGYGYTF.

The chain links TRBV2 to TRBJ1-2, with no clear D. The CDR3 is 14 amino acids. Trimming left V 2 bases short and J 14 bases short, with 21 bases between. Germline V gene lookup returns CDR1 SNHLY and CDR2 FYNNEI. The CDR3 DNA reads as TGTGCCAGCAGTGAACTCGAAAGCCTTTCATCTTGTACCTTC. This translates into CASSELESLSSCTF.

The rearrangement links TRBV6-5 to TRBJ2-1; a weak D match, TRBD2 (7 bases). CDR3 size: 14 residues. V lost 6 bases and J 9 bases, leaving 18 bases between the germline ends. Per the germline V gene, CDR1 is MNHEY and CDR2 is SVGAGI. CDR3 sequence reads: CASSRGAGMAEQFF. The CDR3 DNA reads TGTGCCAGCAGCCGGGGGGCAGGAATGGCTGAGCAGTTCTTC.

With regard to this clone: The sample carries other DNA sequences with the same CDR3. The chain combines TRBV4-1 with TRBJ2-3; 7 bases map to TRBD2. The CDR3 contains 17 residues. CDR1 and CDR2 (germline): MGHRA, YSYEKL. V lost 4 bases, J lost 1 base, and 11 bases stayed unmatched. Here the CDR3 reads CASSLERLAGGTDTQYF. The CDR3 DNA is TGCGCCAGCAGCCTTGAAAGACTGGCGGGAGGCACAGATACGCAGTATTTT.

The rearrangement joins TRBV9 to TRBJ2-6, with D possibly TRBD2 on 5 matching bases. CDR1 is SGDLS and CDR2 is YYNGEE in the germline V gene. CDR3 length equals 17 residues. Trimming took off 2 bases at V and 0 bases at J, with 12 bases between the two ends. CDR3 DNA sequence: TGTGCCAGCAGCGTTGGACTTTTAAGCTCTGGGGCCAACGTCCTGACTTTC. Translated, it gives CASSVGLLSSGANVLTF. The complete variable domain, with remaining parts taken from reference TRBV9 and TRBJ2-6, reads DSGVTQTPKHLITATGQRVTLRCSPRSGDLSVYWYQQSLDQGLQFLIQYYNGEERAKGNILERFSAQQFPDLHSELNLSSLELGDSALYFCASSVGLLSSGANVLTFGAGSRLTVL.

The V call is TRBV6-6, the J call TRBJ2-7; possibly TRBD1 for D (5 bases). The germline V gene has CDR1 MNHNY and CDR2 SVGAGI (reference sequence). V was cut by 2 bases and J by 10 bases, with 15 bases left in between. The CDR3 has 13 residues. This CDR3 reads CASSYQQDGAQYF. The CDR3 DNA follows: TGTGCCAGCAGTTACCAACAGGATGGGGCACAGTACTTC.

This clone has only a few counts. J is TRBJ1-2 and V is TRBV18; no firm D call. The CDR3 extends over 18 amino acids. V was shortened by 3 bases and J by 5 bases, with 25 bases between the two germline ends. Germline V gene lookup returns CDR1 KGHSH and CDR2 LQKENI. The CDR3 coding sequence is TGTGCCAGCTCACCTCCTAATCGAGTCGGGAAGGGTGATTATGGCTACACCTTC. Translating gives CASSPPNRVGKGDYGYTF.